This T cell receptor (beta chain) appears in the sequencing data of a study of cytomegalovirus exposure and HLA in healthy donors. Losses at the gene ends were 5 bases for V and 0 bases for J; bases not matched to a gene: 8. From germline, CDR1 is MNHEY and CDR2 SMNVEV (reference sequence). The CDR3 has 17 amino acids. Primers: 60 Vbeta forward and 13 Jbeta reverse. TCRdb's table, derived via immunoSEQ multiplex PCR, lists solely in-frame clones and lacks some. The profile shows approximately 170,000 clones, approximately 81% of them singletons. With regard to this clone: Its antigen is not known.

Study-wide findings and caveats: Overall, approximately 150 TCR beta chains were annotated as cytomegalovirus-associated.

The receptor's source is a woman aged 50 to 65 in good health and CMV-seronegative. The gene calls are TRBV27 and TRBJ2-3, with 10 bases lining up with TRBD2. Material for sequencing was PBMCs. CDR3 coding DNA: TGTGCCAGCAGTCCGTACAAGACTAGCGGGAGCACAGATACGCAGTATTTT. Protein product: CASSPYKTSGSTDTQYF.